The 14 T cell receptor beta chains reported below all come from one sample, sequenced in a study of blood T cell repertoires in COVID-19. Sequenced by immunoSEQ multiplex PCR; TCRdb stores in-frame clones only, minus some. Of almost 200,000 clones in the sample, 80% to 90% were seen once. The sample comprised PBMCs or T cells enriched from blood (not recorded which). The origin of the receptors is a woman between 18 and 29 years old who had recovered from COVID-19.

This chain uses TRBV9 with TRBJ2-7, with 7 bases identical to TRBD2. The CDR3 spans 16 residues. Germline V gene sequence: CDR1 SGDLS, CDR2 YYNGEE. V dropped 0 bases and J dropped 0; count of bases not matched to a gene: 6. In DNA, the CDR3 is TGTGCCAGCAGCGTAGCAGCGGGGCCGAGCTCCTACGAGCAGTACTTC. The encoded protein is CASSVAAGPSSYEQYF.

J is TRBJ2-5 and V is TRBV6-5; TRBD2 might be the D (5 bases). This CDR3 spans 14 amino acids. Deletions cut 0 bases from V and 4 bases from J, with 9 bases between. Looked up from germline, CDR1 is MNHEY and CDR2 is SVGAGI. The CDR3 loop reads CASSYSNLAETQYF. CDR3 in DNA: TGTGCCAGCAGTTACTCGAATCTAGCAGAGACCCAGTACTTC.

The rearrangement joins TRBV27 to TRBJ2-7; 8 bases are a match to TRBD1. The CDR3 extends over 14 amino acids. Per germline, CDR1 MNHEY and CDR2 SMNVEV (reference sequence). V was clipped by 5 bases and J by 2 bases; unmatched bases: 5. In nucleotides, the CDR3 is TGTGCCAGCAGTATCCAGGGGGCAGCCTACGAGCAGTACTTC. Translating gives CASSIQGAAYEQYF.

The chain is built from TRBV6-4 and TRBJ1-5; 9 bases align to TRBD1. CDR3 length: 13 amino acids. Germline V gives CDR1 MRHNA, CDR2 SNTAGT. The ends lost 3 bases at V and 9 bases at J; junction bases unmatched: 3. The CDR3 is CASSETGGPPQHF. The CDR3 DNA sequence: TGTGCCAGCAGTGAGACAGGGGGGCCGCCCCAGCATTTT.

V and J are TRBV2 and TRBJ1-1, with 8 bases that match TRBD1. J lost 2 bases, V lost 6 bases, and 11 bases had no gene match. The CDR3 totals 16 residues. CDR1 is SNHLY, CDR2 FYNNEI, per germline. The CDR3 sequence: CASRLTGASSNTEAFF. The CDR3 DNA sequence: TGTGCCAGCAGACTGACAGGGGCCTCCTCTAACACTGAAGCTTTCTTT.

V gene TRBV5-4 combines with J gene TRBJ2-4; TRBD2 matches 7 bases. Germline V gives CDR1 SGHNT, CDR2 YYREEE (reference sequence). This CDR3 region has 16 residues. The ends lost 1 base at V and 9 bases at J; junction bases unmatched: 13. This chain's CDR3 is CASSLRRAGREGIQYF. CDR3 bases: TGTGCCAGCAGCTTGCGCCGAGCGGGGAGGGAGGGCATTCAGTACTTC. Together with reference TRBV5-4 and TRBJ2-4, the CDR3 gives the full variable domain: ETGVTQSPTHLIKTRGQQVTLRCSSQSGHNTVSWYQQALGQGPQFIFQYYREEENGRGNFPPRFSGLQFPNYSSELNVNALELDDSALYLCASSLRRAGREGIQYFGAGTRLSVL.

This clone showed up just a few times. V gene TRBV18 combines with J gene TRBJ2-1; the match to TRBD2 covers 14 bases. The J segment lost 0 bases and the V segment lost 6 bases, leaving 4 bases of the junction unmatched. The CDR3 has 17 amino acids. Germline CDR1 and CDR2: KGHSH and LQKENI. The CDR3 DNA reads TGTGCCAGCTCCCGAGGGACTAGCGGGGGCTCCTACAATGAGCAGTTCTTC. Its protein is CASSRGTSGGSYNEQFF.

The chain links TRBV27 to TRBJ2-7, with TRBD1 identical over 7 bases. Per the germline V gene, CDR1 is MNHEY and CDR2 is SMNVEV (reference sequence). The junction had 8 bases not matched to a gene; V was cut back by 5 bases and J by 4 bases. There are 14 residues in the CDR3. The CDR3 protein is CASSLRTGRYEQYF. The CDR3 DNA reads TGTGCCAGCAGTCTGAGGACAGGTCGGTACGAGCAGTACTTC.

This chain links TRBV5-4 with TRBJ1-2, with 7 bases lining up with TRBD1. The CDR3 totals 15 residues. Germline V lookup: CDR1 SGHNT, CDR2 YYREEE (reference sequence). V shed 4 bases, J shed 4 bases, and the junction held 10 bases outside the gene matches. CDR3 region: CASSVPDRVTYGYTF. The CDR3 DNA is TGTGCCAGCAGCGTCCCAGACAGGGTGACCTATGGCTACACCTTC.

The rearrangement joins TRBV9 to TRBJ2-1; TRBD2 agrees at 14 bases. J was trimmed by 0 bases and V by 4 bases; bases with no gene match: 9. Germline V gives CDR1 SGDLS, CDR2 YYNGEE. This CDR3 has 19 residues. CDR3 loop: CASSWTSGGQKSSYNEQFF. CDR3 in DNA: TGTGCCAGCAGCTGGACTAGCGGGGGGCAAAAGTCCTCCTACAATGAGCAGTTCTTC.

The V gene is TRBV2, the J gene TRBJ1-2, with D uncertain. There are 15 residues in the CDR3. V lost 0 bases, J lost 2 bases, and 10 bases lay in between. Germline lookup yields CDR1 SNHLY and CDR2 FYNNEI. CDR3 sequence reads: CASSEALGGNYGYTF. The CDR3 DNA reads TGTGCCAGCAGTGAAGCGCTTGGAGGGAACTATGGCTACACCTTC.

V and J are TRBV7-2 and TRBJ2-1, with 15 nucleotides matching TRBD2. The V and J ends lost 7 bases and 11 bases, in that order; junction bases with no gene match: 6. Per germline, CDR1 SGHTA and CDR2 FQGNSA. This CDR3 region has 14 residues. CDR3 region: CASTPGLAGGKQFF. The CDR3 DNA reads TGTGCCAGCACCCCGGGACTAGCGGGGGGAAAGCAGTTCTTC.

The CDR3 nucleotides are TGTGCCTGGGGACGGTCTGGTCAAGAGACCCAGTACTTC. It specifies CAWGRSGQETQYF. The rearrangement uses TRBV30 and TRBJ2-5; D gene uncertain. This CDR3 contains 13 residues. The germline V and J ends were trimmed by 5 bases and 2 bases, with 12 bases remaining between them. Per germline, CDR1 GTSNPN and CDR2 SVGIG (reference sequence).

The CDR3 here is CASSKRLADQETQYF. The CDR3, as DNA: TGTGCCAGCAGCAAGCGACTAGCGGATCAAGAGACCCAGTACTTC. The chain has TRBV7-9 and TRBJ2-5; TRBD2 agrees at 9 bases. Germline CDR1 is SEHNR and CDR2 is FQNEAQ (reference sequence). After removal of 5 bases from V and 2 bases from J, the junction contained 6 bases not matched to a gene. The CDR3 is made up of 15 amino acids. The variable domain in full, with the rest retrieved from reference TRBV7-9 and TRBJ2-5, is DTGVSQNPRHKITKRGQNVTFRCDPISEHNRLYWYRQTLGQGPEFLTYFQNEAQLEKSRLLSDRFSAERPKGSFSTLEIQRTEQGDSAMYLCASSKRLADQETQYFGPGTRLLVL.